This T cell receptor (beta chain) was sequenced during a study of CD8 T cells in ankylosing spondylitis (dated by TCRdb to the late 2010s). With regard to the full study: The study profiled T cell receptor beta repertoires in healthy donors and ankylosing spondylitis patients to find disease-linked TCR variants. Peripheral blood samples were taken, and synovial fluid was additionally collected from ankylosing spondylitis patients. The full study cohort was made up of approximately 24 ankylosing spondylitis patients and 95 to 130 healthy donors.

TCRdb lists the instrument as Illumina HiSeq 2500. Quantitative 5'-RACE with molecular barcodes was used to prepare TCR beta libraries. The paper's processing steps were these. A new computational method, built on a probabilistic model of VDJ rearrangement, was used to identify disease-linked TCR variants. TCRdb reprocessed the public reads (quality trimming at Q25 with fastp, clone calling with MiXCR) and kept in-frame beta chains. Rows with a matching CDR3 protein are joined into one entry that keeps the most common DNA and genes. It is TCRdb's table, rather than the study itself, that gives the V and J calls and clone size. Here the sample has about 360,000 distinct CDR3 sequences; approximately 22% occur a single time. Jointly, the top ten make up around 13% of the sample. A few counts support this clonotype. Its target antigen remains unknown. Per-nucleotide qualities are absent, and no much larger clonotype sits a single base away.

CDR1 and CDR2 were assigned from the germline V gene as SGHAT and FQNNGV. The germline ends are 11 bases apart after V is trimmed by 5 bases and J by 7 bases. The CDR3 spans 13 residues, from the cysteine through the phenylalanine. Only the CDR3 part of the read is kept: 39 bases, read in frame from the first base. Broader findings and caveats from the paper: The disease-linked clones had a CD8+ phenotype and were found at relatively low frequencies in peripheral blood. Some of the motif variants had been reported before in the synovial fluid and blood of reactive arthritis patients, a finding that suggests common disease-initiation mechanisms. The disease-linked clones were reported as significantly enriched in matched synovial fluid samples from ankylosing spondylitis patients. Blood from ankylosing spondylitis patients appeared to be characterized by a TCR beta motif composed of about 8 highly homologous amino acid variants.

The chain links TRBV11-2 with TRBJ2-2, with the D gene too uncertain to name. The source is a male donor with ankylosing spondylitis or in good health (not recorded which). The sequenced sample consisted of blood, either unsorted or a sorted T cell fraction (not recorded which). The CDR3 has the sequence CASSIILGGELFF. At the DNA level, the sequence is TGTGCCAGCAGCATCATTCTAGGCGGGGAGCTGTTTTTT.